This T cell receptor beta chain was sequenced for a study of T cell responses to AZD1222 COVID-19 vaccine. Study-level points and caveats: Repertoire sampling was restricted to post-peak T cell response timepoints. Reportedly, nearly half the spike-specific TCRs target unmutated variant regions.

The CDR3 consists of 16 residues. Unmatched junction bases numbered 8, after V lost 4 bases and J lost 5 bases. Per germline, CDR1 KGHSH and CDR2 LQKENI. Comments on this clone: The antigen is unknown.

Data came from immunoSEQ multiplex PCR; TCRdb stores just in-frame clones and leaves some out. The sample holds about 180,000 clones, around 88% seen once. Sequenced material: peripheral blood, taken 28 days after the second AZD1222 dose. This receptor was identified in an adult who received the AZD1222 COVID-19 vaccine. The rearrangement uses TRBV18 and TRBJ2-7; 13 bases map to TRBD2. The CDR3 reads CASSRVTSGGAHEQYF. The CDR3, as DNA: TGTGCCAGCTCACGCGTAACTAGCGGGGGGGCCCACGAGCAGTACTTC.